Listed here are 15 T cell receptor beta chains from one sample, sequenced in a study of T cell responses to AZD1222 COVID-19 vaccine. Using immunoSEQ multiplex PCR, the repertoire was profiled, and TCRdb retains in-frame clones only, with some absent. The sample has 75,000 to 100,000 clones; about 90% are singletons. This specimen consisted of peripheral blood, obtained on day 0 of AZD1222 vaccination. The receptors originated from an adult in good health.

CDR3 loop: CASSIPGGWNEQFF. As DNA, the CDR3 is TGTGCCAGTAGTATTCCGGGGGGCTGGAATGAGCAGTTCTTC. The J gene is TRBJ2-1, the V gene TRBV19; perhaps TRBD2 as D (7 bases). The V and J ends lost 3 bases and 7 bases respectively, with 13 bases between them. Germline V gene data show CDR1 as LNHDA and CDR2 as SQIVND (reference sequence). The length of the CDR3 is 14 residues.

The CDR3 DNA sequence: TGTGCCAGCATCCCGGGGGGGGGACTAGCGGGCGAGTACGAGCAGTACTTC. This sequence encodes CASIPGGGLAGEYEQYF. This rearrangement joins TRBV28 to TRBJ2-7, with 12 bases fitting TRBD2. The CDR3 covers 17 residues. In germline, CDR1 is MDHEN, CDR2 SYDVKM. J gave up 4 bases and V 7 bases, and 14 bases lay outside the gene matches. Using reference TRBV28 and TRBJ2-7 for the parts outside the CDR3, the full variable domain is DVKVTQSSRYLVKRTGEKVFLECVQDMDHENMFWYRQDPGLGLRLIYFSYDVKMKEKGDIPEGYSVSREKKERFSLILESASTNQTSMYLCASIPGGGLAGEYEQYFGPGTRLTVT.

This CDR3 is CASSWGLAGGRTETQYF. Written as DNA, the CDR3 is TGCGCCAGCAGCTGGGGACTAGCGGGAGGAAGGACGGAGACCCAGTACTTC. The chain couples TRBV5-1 to TRBJ2-5; TRBD2 aligns across 15 bases. J lost 5 bases, V lost 3 bases, and 8 bases had no gene match. This CDR3 comprises 17 residues. Germline V gene data show CDR1 as SGHRS and CDR2 as YFSETQ.

The rearrangement links TRBV24-1 to TRBJ2-5; 9 bases agree with TRBD2. The germline CDR1 and CDR2 sequences are KGHDR and SFDVKD. The CDR3 spans 17 residues. With V trimmed by 4 bases and J by 6 bases, 14 bases remained unmatched. The CDR3 reads CATSDPSSGKERKTQYF. In nucleotides, the CDR3 is TGTGCCACCAGTGACCCCTCTAGCGGGAAGGAAAGAAAGACCCAGTACTTC.

This clone was seen a few times. CDR3 bases: TGTGCCAGCAGTTTTGGGACACCCTCTAGGGATGAGCAGTTCTTC. This gives the protein CASSFGTPSRDEQFF. This chain uses TRBV27 with TRBJ2-1; D possibly corresponds to TRBD1 (6 bases). Trimming left V 3 bases short and J 8 bases short, with 17 bases between. The germline V gene encodes CDR1 MNHEY and CDR2 SMNVEV (reference sequence). The CDR3 totals 15 residues.

The chain is built from TRBV25-1 and TRBJ2-1, with no clear D. The germline CDR1 and CDR2 sequences are MGHDK and SYGVNS. This CDR3 is 14 amino acids long. The ends were cut back, 7 bases at V and 0 bases at J, with 10 bases in the middle. The CDR3 DNA reads as TGTGCCAGCACTGCGGCCAGCTCCTACAATGAGCAGTTCTTC. Translating it yields CASTAASSYNEQFF.

The J gene is TRBJ2-1, the V gene TRBV18; D gene ambiguous. The length of the CDR3 is 12 residues. Per germline, CDR1 KGHSH and CDR2 LQKENI. V shed 0 bases and J shed 10 bases, with 7 bases lying between them. The CDR3: CASSPPVSEQFF. CDR3 sequence (DNA): TGTGCCAGCTCACCACCCGTATCCGAGCAGTTCTTC. The full variable domain, in which reference TRBV18 and TRBJ2-1 provide the parts outside the CDR3, is NAGVMQNPRHLVRRRGQEARLRCSPMKGHSHVYWYRQLPEEGLKFMVYLQKENIIDESGMPKERFSAEFPKEGPSILRIQQVVRGDSAAYFCASSPPVSEQFFGPGTRLTVL.

The chain recombines TRBV15 with TRBJ2-7; D call uncertain. The CDR3 spans 12 residues. V was pared by 0 bases and J by 4 bases, with 4 bases between. Looked up from germline, CDR1 is LNHNV and CDR2 is YYDKDF (reference sequence). The CDR3 DNA is TGTGCCACCAGCAGAGATCGGTACGAGCAGTACTTC. It yields the protein CATSRDRYEQYF.

The V and J genes are TRBV18 and TRBJ1-5; D is possibly TRBD1 (6 bases). Per germline, CDR1 KGHSH and CDR2 LQKENI. The CDR3 length is 14 residues. V was trimmed by 3 bases and J by 5 bases, leaving 11 bases between them. This chain's CDR3 is CASSPTGVHQPQHF. CDR3 in DNA: TGTGCCAGCTCACCGACAGGCGTTCATCAGCCCCAGCATTTT. Filled out from reference TRBV18 and TRBJ1-5, the complete variable domain reads NAGVMQNPRHLVRRRGQEARLRCSPMKGHSHVYWYRQLPEEGLKFMVYLQKENIIDESGMPKERFSAEFPKEGPSILRIQQVVRGDSAAYFCASSPTGVHQPQHFGDGTRLSIL.

J is TRBJ2-7 and V is TRBV27; the match to TRBD2 covers 8 bases. CDR3 length equals 15 residues. Germline V gene sequence: CDR1 MNHEY, CDR2 SMNVEV (reference sequence). After removal of 5 bases from V and 1 base from J, the junction contained 7 bases not matched to a gene. In DNA, the CDR3 is TGTGCCAGCAGTCCGAGCGGGAGAGCGTCCTACGAGCAGTACTTC. Its translation is CASSPSGRASYEQYF.

The rearrangement links TRBV24-1 to TRBJ1-1, with 9 bases identical to TRBD1. The CDR3 is 14 amino acids. Germline assignment: CDR1 KGHDR and CDR2 SFDVKD. The V and J ends lost 3 bases and 6 bases, in that order; junction bases with no gene match: 4. CDR3: CATSDRDRGAEAFF. The CDR3 coding sequence is TGTGCCACCAGTGATCGTGACAGGGGGGCTGAAGCTTTCTTT.

This clone showed up just once. The chain links TRBV19 to TRBJ2-2; 8 bases are a match to TRBD1. Germline V gives CDR1 LNHDA, CDR2 SQIVND (reference sequence). The ends lost 7 bases at V and 4 bases at J; junction bases unmatched: 14. The CDR3 loop spans 17 amino acids. The CDR3 is CASTSPEDRVGTGELFF. As DNA, the CDR3 is TGTGCCAGTACCTCCCCCGAGGACAGGGTGGGCACCGGGGAGCTGTTTTTT.

The genes are TRBV5-6 and TRBJ2-3, with D unclear. Germline assignment: CDR1 SGHDT and CDR2 YYEEEE. The CDR3 is made up of 12 amino acids. V lost 6 bases to trimming and J lost 4 bases, with 9 bases between them. Here the CDR3 reads CASNPRADTQYF. In DNA, the CDR3 is TGTGCCAGCAACCCTAGGGCAGATACGCAGTATTTT.

The rearrangement links TRBV30 to TRBJ2-1, with D perhaps matching TRBD1 (6 bases). The CDR3 sequence is 14 residues long. Deletions cut 3 bases from V and 8 bases from J, with 17 bases between. Germline assignment: CDR1 GTSNPN and CDR2 SVGIG (reference sequence). The CDR3 nucleotides read TGTGCCTGGAGCTCTCTGGGGGCGACTCATGAGCAGTTCTTC. Protein: CAWSSLGATHEQFF.

This chain uses TRBV6-5 with TRBJ2-7; D may correspond to TRBD1 or TRBD2 (5 bases each). Germline V CDR1 and CDR2: MNHEY, SVGAGI. With 7 bases removed from V and 5 bases from J, the gap between germline ends came to 9 bases. The CDR3 has 11 amino acids. CDR3 loop: CASIWGNEQYF. In DNA form, the CDR3 reads TGTGCCAGCATCTGGGGGAACGAGCAGTACTTC.